This passage covers 5 T cell receptor beta chains from one sample sequenced in a study of blood T cell repertoires in COVID-19. Clones were read by immunoSEQ multiplex PCR, and TCRdb kept only the in-frame ones, dropping some. The table has about 130,000 clones, over 60% seen once; the top ten hold around 2%. Specimen: peripheral blood. These receptors all come from an older woman with acute or convalescent COVID-19.

The V gene is TRBV5-1, the J gene TRBJ2-3; 8 nucleotides agree with TRBD1. This CDR3 spans 16 amino acids. The germline V gene encodes CDR1 SGHRS and CDR2 YFSETQ. The V segment lost 4 bases and the J segment 5 bases; nucleotides outside the gene matches: 12. The CDR3 protein is CASSLDRGNILDTQYF. CDR3 nucleotide sequence: TGCGCCAGCAGCCTAGACAGGGGCAATATCTTAGATACGCAGTATTTT.

The V gene is TRBV25-1, the J gene TRBJ1-1; D unresolved. V lost 7 bases to trimming and J lost 6 bases, with 9 bases between them. The germline gives CDR1 MGHDK, CDR2 SYGVNS. There are 11 residues in the CDR3. CDR3 region: CASKRGSEAFF. For the CDR3, the DNA is TGTGCCAGCAAGCGAGGGTCTGAAGCTTTCTTT.

The count of this clone is one. The rearrangement uses TRBV9 and TRBJ2-5, with a tentative D call TRBD1 (6 bases). Germline CDR1 and CDR2: SGDLS and YYNGEE. There are 16 residues in the CDR3. The V end was cut by 2 bases, the J end by 5 bases, with 19 bases between. The CDR3 sequence is CASSVGPLTGLETQYF. CDR3 coding DNA: TGTGCCAGCAGCGTTGGGCCACTTACAGGGTTGGAGACCCAGTACTTC.

This chain uses TRBV3-1 (or the pseudogene TRBV3-2) with TRBJ2-1, with TRBD2 identical over 10 bases. V trimming: 3 bases; J trimming: 4 bases; junction bases outside the gene matches: 18. There are 20 residues in the CDR3. The germline CDR1 and CDR2 sequences are LGHDT and YNNKEL (reference sequence). Here the CDR3 reads CASSHGVPKRGGPPYNEQFF. As DNA, the CDR3 is TGTGCCAGCAGCCACGGAGTCCCTAAGCGGGGGGGCCCACCTTACAATGAGCAGTTCTTC.

This clone came up many times. The J gene is TRBJ1-2, the V gene TRBV12-5, with TRBD1 matching 11 bases. The V gene end was trimmed by 7 bases and the J gene end by 4 bases; junction bases not matched to a gene: 14. This CDR3 has 17 amino acids. Germline assignment: CDR1 LGHNT and CDR2 FRNRAP. In nucleotides, the CDR3 is TGTGCTAGTGCCCAGACCGGACAGGGGGCGCGTCGCTATGGCTACACCTTC. The encoded protein is CASAQTGQGARRYGYTF.